One and the same sample provided the 2 T cell receptor beta chains below, sequenced in a study of T cell clonality in common variable immunodeficiency. TCRdb's table, derived via immunoSEQ multiplex PCR, lists solely in-frame clones and lacks some. This record lists about 66,000 clones, none seen once only, and the top ten clones contain approximately 1.6%. Input material: peripheral blood mononuclear cells. These receptors were collected from a person aged 18 to 70 in good health.

This clone was recorded many times. The CDR3 extends 3 residues past the end of the read, so its final part is completed from the germline J gene. This chain uses TRBV10-1 with TRBJ1-4, with a tentative D call TRBD1 (6 bases). The CDR3 runs 16 residues. Trimming took off 4 bases at V and 7 bases at J, with 19 bases between the two ends. Germline V gives CDR1 WNHNN, CDR2 SYGVQD (reference sequence). The CDR3: CASSGPSRGRGEKLFF. Incomplete CDR3 DNA: TGCGCCAGCAGTGGACCTTCCAGGGGAAGGGGTGAAAAA.

This clone was detected ten times or more. The read gets to within 3 residues of the CDR3 end, and the germline J gene fills in the rest. This sequence joins TRBV6-1 and TRBJ2-1; D possibly corresponds to TRBD2 (6 bases). CDR3 length: 14 amino acids. Looked up from germline, CDR1 is MNHNS and CDR2 is SASEGT. V lost 4 bases to trimming and J lost 4 bases, with 11 bases between them. The covered CDR3 bases are TGTGCCAGCAGTGCGGCTAGCGTTTACAATGAG. It encodes CASSAASVYNE. The whole CDR3 sequence reads CASSAASVYNEQFF.